This T cell receptor beta chain was sequenced during a study of identical twins. Between the trimmed V and J ends, which lost 8 bases and 7 bases, there was a span of 20 bases. The CDR3 length is 15 residues. Germline V CDR1 and CDR2: KGHDR, SFDVKD. TCRdb independently ran MiXCR on the 5' RACE reads; one entry per CDR3 protein. The data contain hundreds of thousands of distinct CDR3 sequences, approximately 18% of them singletons. This clonotype was picked up a small number of times. Its specificity is unknown. Study results and limitations: When twins shared out-of-frame alpha sequences, those sequences had excess low generation probability. Its conclusions, products of cross-sectional statistical analysis, did not come from following the same donors.

This same sample was also part of a study on T cells expressing NK-cell markers. That report adds: Several experiments employed an anti-gamma-delta TCR antibody to confine sorting to alpha-beta TCR T cells.

The sequencing input was PBMCs. The source is a woman aged 18-35 years in good health. V is TRBV24-1 and J is TRBJ2-1, with a possible D match to TRBD1 (5 bases). Written as DNA, the CDR3 is TGTGCCACCACTAAAACTCCAACCCCAGGGAATGAGCAGTTCTTC. Its protein is CATTKTPTPGNEQFF.